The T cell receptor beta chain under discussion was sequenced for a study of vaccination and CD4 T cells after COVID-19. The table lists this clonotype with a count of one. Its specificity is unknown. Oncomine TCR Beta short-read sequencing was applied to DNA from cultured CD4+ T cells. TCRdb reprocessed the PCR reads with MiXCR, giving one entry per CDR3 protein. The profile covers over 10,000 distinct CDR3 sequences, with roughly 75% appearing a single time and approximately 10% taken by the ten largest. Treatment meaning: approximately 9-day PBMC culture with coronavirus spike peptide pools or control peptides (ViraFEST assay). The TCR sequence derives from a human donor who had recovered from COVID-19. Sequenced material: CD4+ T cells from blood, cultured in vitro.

The CDR3 DNA reads TGCGCCAGCAGTATGGACGAGCAGTACTTC. This codes for CASSMDEQYF. V and J are TRBV10-2 and TRBJ2-7; D unresolved. Per germline, CDR1 WSHSY and CDR2 SAAADI. The CDR3 spans 10 residues. V was cut by 5 bases and J by 5 bases, with 4 bases left in between.